The 27 T cell receptor beta chains given below trace back to one sample, sequenced in a study of cytomegalovirus exposure and HLA in healthy donors. Data came from immunoSEQ multiplex PCR; TCRdb stores just in-frame clones and leaves some out. Among 100,000 to 150,000 clones listed, approximately 92% were seen once. The sequenced sample consisted of PBMCs. Source of these receptors: a young woman in good health and CMV-seronegative.

V usage is TRBV4-2 and J usage is TRBJ1-6; 10 nucleotides agree with TRBD1. The CDR3 runs 14 residues. V lost 5 bases, J lost 7 bases, and 2 bases stayed unmatched. Germline V gene data show CDR1 as LGHNA and CDR2 as YNFKEQ. In DNA, the CDR3 is TGTGCCAGCAGCAGGGGACAGGGGAATTCACCCCTCCACTTT. Translated: CASSRGQGNSPLHF.

This clone occurred once. The chain is built from TRBV27 and TRBJ1-6; 7 nucleotides agree with TRBD1. The CDR3 extends over 16 amino acids. CDR1 MNHEY and CDR2 SMNVEV come from the germline V gene (reference sequence). V dropped 6 bases and J dropped 1; count of bases not matched to a gene: 6. CDR3 in amino acids: CASSPKGASYNSPLHF. As DNA, the CDR3 is TGTGCCAGCAGCCCTAAGGGGGCATCCTATAATTCACCCCTCCACTTT.

This clone appeared once. The chain couples TRBV6-5 to TRBJ1-2; TRBD1 might be the D (6 bases). This CDR3 is built from 13 residues. V was clipped by 2 bases and J by 8 bases, with 12 bases between them. CDR1 and CDR2 (germline): MNHEY, SVGAGI. CDR3 sequence (DNA): TGTGCCAGCAGTTACGTGGGGGGGCAAGGCTACACCTTC. Protein: CASSYVGGQGYTF.

This clone is a singleton in its sample. The chain uses TRBV11-2 and TRBJ2-1; weak D call: TRBD2 (6 bases). This CDR3 has 15 amino acids. Germline V gene data show CDR1 as SGHAT and CDR2 as FQNNGV. The V end was cut by 1 base, the J end by 6 bases, with 13 bases between. Written as DNA, the CDR3 is TGTGCCAGCAGCTTAGTTGGGACTCGAGGCAATGAGCAGTTCTTC. It codes for CASSLVGTRGNEQFF.

The chain employs TRBV9 and TRBJ2-3, with 13 bases that match TRBD2. V lost 4 bases and J lost 5; bases outside the gene matches: 7. The CDR3 extends over 16 amino acids. The germline CDR1 and CDR2 sequences are SGDLS and YYNGEE. CDR3 sequence (DNA): TGTGCCAGCAGCACACGGACTAGCGGGGGCCAAGATACGCAGTATTTT. Translation gives CASSTRTSGGQDTQYF.

The chain is built from TRBV10-3 and TRBJ2-3, with unresolved D. The CDR3 totals 10 residues. Between the trimmed V and J ends, which lost 11 bases and 2 bases, there was a span of 5 bases. Germline assignment: CDR1 ENHRY and CDR2 SYGVKD. DNA of the CDR3: TGTGCCCCACACACAGATACGCAGTATTTT. It yields the protein CAPHTDTQYF.

This clone was found once. The gene calls are TRBV29-1 and TRBJ2-1; 9 bases line up with TRBD1. V lost 7 bases and J lost 4; bases outside the gene matches: 2. Germline loops: CDR1 SQVTM, CDR2 ANQGSEA. The CDR3 extends over 12 amino acids. The DNA for the CDR3 is TGCAGCGCCGGGACAGGGTACAATGAGCAGTTCTTC. The encoded protein is CSAGTGYNEQFF.

This chain connects TRBV4-1 to TRBJ2-3, with 8 bases aligning to TRBD2. This CDR3 spans 17 amino acids. The V segment lost 3 bases and the J segment 1 base; nucleotides outside the gene matches: 9. Per the germline V gene, CDR1 is MGHRA and CDR2 is YSYEKL. The CDR3 nucleotides read TGCGCCAGCAGCCAGTTTTTGGCGGGGGGCCGCACAGATACGCAGTATTTT. Amino acids: CASSQFLAGGRTDTQYF.

The rearrangement uses TRBV19 and TRBJ2-6; D is unclear. This CDR3 contains 13 residues. V dropped 9 bases and J dropped 0 bases, with 6 bases sitting between them. Germline CDR1 LNHDA, CDR2 SQIVND (reference sequence). The CDR3 here is CASRSSGANVLTF. CDR3 coding DNA: TGTGCCAGCAGAAGCTCTGGGGCCAACGTCCTGACTTTC.

J is TRBJ1-1 and V is TRBV28; 7 nucleotides agree with TRBD1. Trimming took 2 bases from V and 1 from J; bases not matched to a gene: 4. CDR1 and CDR2 (germline): MDHEN, SYDVKM. The CDR3 length is 15 residues. For the CDR3, the DNA is TGTGCCAGCAGTTTACGGACAGGCTCGAACACTGAAGCTTTCTTT. It translates to CASSLRTGSNTEAFF.

This chain uses TRBV18 with TRBJ1-5; 10 bases agree with TRBD1. Germline lookup yields CDR1 KGHSH and CDR2 LQKENI. The V and J ends lost 6 bases and 6 bases, in that order; junction bases with no gene match: 8. The length of the CDR3 is 15 residues. The CDR3 DNA follows: TGTGCCAGCTCTTCCGGGACAGGGGAGTTTCAGCCCCAGCATTTT. Its protein product is CASSSGTGEFQPQHF.

The chain employs TRBV10-3 and TRBJ2-3; D may be TRBD2 (6 bases). Germline CDR1 ENHRY, CDR2 SYGVKD. The CDR3 is 20 residues long. Trimming removed 2 bases from V and 1 base from J, with 25 bases in between. In nucleotides, the CDR3 is TGTGCCATCAGTGAGCCGCGAGTCAAGACCCGGGACTCCCGCACAGATACGCAGTATTTT. It encodes CAISEPRVKTRDSRTDTQYF.

A note on this clone: Other DNA sequences from this sample encode an identical CDR3 as well. The rearrangement joins TRBV11-2 to TRBJ1-1, with D uncertain. The V end lost 1 base, the J end lost 0 bases, and 3 bases lay between the germline ends. Germline V gene sequence: CDR1 SGHAT, CDR2 FQNNGV. The CDR3 is 13 residues long. The CDR3 reads CASSLGVNTEAFF. The CDR3 nucleotides read TGTGCCAGCAGCTTAGGCGTGAACACTGAAGCTTTCTTT.

This chain links TRBV7-6 with TRBJ2-7; 8 nucleotides agree with TRBD1. CDR3 length equals 17 residues. V shed 1 base and J 2 bases; nucleotides not matched to a gene: 10. The germline gives CDR1 SGHVS, CDR2 FNYEAQ. The CDR3 loop is CASSLETYDRGAYEQYF. As DNA, the CDR3 is TGTGCCAGCAGCTTAGAAACATACGACAGGGGAGCCTACGAGCAGTACTTC.

The V and J genes are TRBV5-6 and TRBJ2-1; 10 nucleotides match TRBD2. The ends lost 0 bases at V and 0 bases at J; junction bases unmatched: 3. In germline, CDR1 is SGHDT, CDR2 YYEEEE. This CDR3 contains 17 residues. CDR3 DNA: TGTGCCAGCAGCTTGGGGACTAGCGGAAGCTCCTACAATGAGCAGTTCTTC. Translated, it gives CASSLGTSGSSYNEQFF.

The rearrangement links TRBV19 to TRBJ1-2; 10 bases are a match to TRBD1. The CDR3 runs 16 residues. The V gene end was trimmed by 6 bases and the J gene end by 3 bases; junction bases not matched to a gene: 10. Germline V CDR1 and CDR2: LNHDA, SQIVND (reference sequence). CDR3 sequence: CASRTTGGAGYYGYTF. The CDR3 DNA follows: TGTGCCAGTAGAACGACAGGGGGCGCGGGGTACTATGGCTACACCTTC.

This rearrangement joins TRBV18 to TRBJ2-2; maybe TRBD1 (6 bases). Germline lookup yields CDR1 KGHSH and CDR2 LQKENI. The V end lost 3 bases, the J end lost 1 base, and 12 bases lay between the germline ends. CDR3 length: 16 residues. CDR3 nucleotides: TGTGCCAGCTCACCTCTTGGCAGGGGGAACACCGGGGAGCTGTTTTTT. Protein sequence: CASSPLGRGNTGELFF.

V is TRBV5-5 and J is TRBJ1-1; D may be TRBD1 (6 bases). V shed 0 bases and J shed 6 bases, with 15 bases lying between them. The CDR3 runs 15 residues. The germline CDR1 and CDR2 sequences are SGHKS and YYEKEE (reference sequence). The CDR3 spells CASSLDPGTNAEAFF. Here the CDR3 DNA reads TGTGCCAGCAGCTTGGACCCCGGGACAAATGCTGAAGCTTTCTTT. Full variable domain (outside the CDR3, taken from reference TRBV5-5 and TRBJ1-1): DAGVTQSPTHLIKTRGQQVTLRCSPISGHKSVSWYQQVLGQGPQFIFQYYEKEERGRGNFPDRFSARQFPNYSSELNVNALLLGDSALYLCASSLDPGTNAEAFFGQGTRLTVV.

The V call is TRBV7-9, the J call TRBJ1-1; no clear D. CDR3 length equals 13 residues. Trimming took 5 bases from V and 0 from J, leaving 7 bases between them. The germline V gene has CDR1 SEHNR and CDR2 FQNEAQ (reference sequence). The CDR3 DNA follows: TGTGCCAGCAGCGCGGGTATGAACACTGAAGCTTTCTTT. Translation gives CASSAGMNTEAFF.

The V call is TRBV6-1, the J call TRBJ1-6; the match to TRBD1 covers 8 bases. The trim removed 0 bases at V and 7 bases at J, leaving 20 bases unmatched. This CDR3 has 21 amino acids. Germline V CDR1 and CDR2: MNHNS, SASEGT. CDR3 loop: CASSEAFTRTGSGGGNSPLHF. CDR3 bases: TGTGCCAGCAGTGAAGCCTTTACGAGGACAGGGAGCGGTGGAGGAAATTCACCCCTCCACTTT.

CDR3 DNA sequence: TGTGCCAGCAGCTCCAAGCCCGGGTCAAGCAATCAGCCCCAGCATTTT. Its protein is CASSSKPGSSNQPQHF. The rearrangement links TRBV9 to TRBJ1-5; D is undetermined. The CDR3 loop spans 16 amino acids. Per the germline V gene, CDR1 is SGDLS and CDR2 is YYNGEE. V lost 4 bases, J lost 1 base, and 15 bases lay in between.

The V call is TRBV5-6, the J call TRBJ2-2; D not certain. The CDR3 is 11 residues long. CDR1 SGHDT and CDR2 YYEEEE come from the germline V gene. V was shortened by 4 bases and J by 8 bases, with 6 bases between the two germline ends. The CDR3 sequence: CASSLRGELFF. In DNA form, the CDR3 reads TGTGCCAGCAGCCTCAGGGGGGAGCTGTTTTTT. Variable domain in full (rest from reference TRBV5-6 and TRBJ2-2): DAGVTQSPTHLIKTRGQQVTLRCSPKSGHDTVSWYQQALGQGPQFIFQYYEEEERQRGNFPDRFSGHQFPNYSSELNVNALLLGDSALYLCASSLRGELFFGEGSRLTVL.

The CDR3 nucleotides read TGTGCCAGCAGTGACCCCTATACTGGGGCCAACGTCCTGACTTTC. Protein sequence: CASSDPYTGANVLTF. This sequence joins TRBV6-1 and TRBJ2-6; D unresolved. CDR3 length: 15 residues. From germline, CDR1 is MNHNS and CDR2 SASEGT. V was trimmed by 3 bases and J by 2 bases, leaving 8 bases between them.

The genes are TRBV27 and TRBJ2-3; TRBD1 might be the D (5 bases). Germline lookup yields CDR1 MNHEY and CDR2 SMNVEV (reference sequence). V was pared by 5 bases and J by 2 bases, with 14 bases between. The CDR3 is 15 amino acids. This CDR3 reads CASSRATVVTDTQYF. CDR3 DNA sequence: TGTGCCAGCAGTCGAGCGACAGTAGTCACAGATACGCAGTATTTT.

V is TRBV6-1 and J is TRBJ2-1; a possible D gene is TRBD2 (5 bases). Germline CDR1 is MNHNS and CDR2 is SASEGT. V lost 8 bases and J 4 bases, leaving 18 bases between the germline ends. The CDR3 covers 15 residues. CDR3 residues: CASVDGMGLYNEQFF. The CDR3, as DNA: TGTGCCAGCGTTGACGGGATGGGTCTTTACAATGAGCAGTTCTTC.

This sequence joins TRBV5-1 and TRBJ1-1; D is unresolved. CDR1 SGHRS and CDR2 YFSETQ come from the germline V gene. The CDR3 spans 15 residues. Trimming shortened V by 1 base and J by 1 base, and 11 bases separated the two germline ends. The DNA for the CDR3 is TGCGCCAGCAGCTTGCACCCAGGTGCGAACACTGAAGCTTTCTTT. This encodes CASSLHPGANTEAFF. Using reference TRBV5-1 and TRBJ1-1 for the parts outside the CDR3, the full variable domain is KAGVTQTPRYLIKTRGQQVTLSCSPISGHRSVSWYQQTPGQGLQFLFEYFSETQRNKGNFPGRFSGRQFSNSRSEMNVSTLELGDSALYLCASSLHPGANTEAFFGQGTRLTVV.

This sequence joins TRBV19 and TRBJ1-6, with a tentative D call TRBD1 (5 bases). Germline loops: CDR1 LNHDA, CDR2 SQIVND (reference sequence). Trimming pared 7 bases from V and 14 bases from J, leaving 15 bases between. The CDR3 covers 12 residues. This CDR3 reads CASTVDEGALHF. The CDR3 nucleotides read TGTGCCAGTACCGTGGATGAAGGGGCCCTCCACTTT.